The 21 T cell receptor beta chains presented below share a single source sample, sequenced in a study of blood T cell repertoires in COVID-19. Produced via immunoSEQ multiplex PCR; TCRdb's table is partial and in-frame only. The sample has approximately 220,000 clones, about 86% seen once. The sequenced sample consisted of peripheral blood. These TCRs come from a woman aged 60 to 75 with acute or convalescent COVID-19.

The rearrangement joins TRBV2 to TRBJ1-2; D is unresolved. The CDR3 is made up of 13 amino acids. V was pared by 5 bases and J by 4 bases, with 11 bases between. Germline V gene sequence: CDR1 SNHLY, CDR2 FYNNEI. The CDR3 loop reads CASSRTLGYGYTF. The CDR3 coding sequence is TGTGCCAGCAGTCGGACTTTGGGCTATGGCTACACCTTC.

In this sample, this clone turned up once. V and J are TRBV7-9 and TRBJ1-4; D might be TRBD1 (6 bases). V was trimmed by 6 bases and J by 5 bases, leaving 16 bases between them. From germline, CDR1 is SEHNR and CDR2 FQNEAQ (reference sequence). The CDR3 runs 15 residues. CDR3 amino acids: CASSSLDSLNEKLFF. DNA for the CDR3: TGTGCCAGCAGTTCCTTGGACAGCCTAAATGAAAAACTGTTTTTT.

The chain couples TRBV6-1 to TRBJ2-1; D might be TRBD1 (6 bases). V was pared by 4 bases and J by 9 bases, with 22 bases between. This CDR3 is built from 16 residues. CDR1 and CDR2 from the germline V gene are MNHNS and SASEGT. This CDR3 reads CASSGQGSGTSGEQFF. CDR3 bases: TGTGCCAGCAGTGGGCAGGGGTCGGGAACGTCAGGTGAGCAGTTCTTC.

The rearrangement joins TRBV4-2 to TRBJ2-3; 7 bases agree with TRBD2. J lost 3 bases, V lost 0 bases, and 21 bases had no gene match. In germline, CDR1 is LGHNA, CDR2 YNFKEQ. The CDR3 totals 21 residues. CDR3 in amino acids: CASSQDLASGRNLVGTDTQYF. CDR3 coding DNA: TGTGCCAGCAGCCAAGATTTGGCTAGCGGACGGAACCTCGTAGGTACAGATACGCAGTATTTT.

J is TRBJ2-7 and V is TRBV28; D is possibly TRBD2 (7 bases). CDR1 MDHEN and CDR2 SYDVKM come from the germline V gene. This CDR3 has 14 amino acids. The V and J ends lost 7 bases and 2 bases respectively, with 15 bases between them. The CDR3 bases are TGTGCCAGCAACCGGGGGGACATGCCCTACGAGCAGTACTTC. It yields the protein CASNRGDMPYEQYF.

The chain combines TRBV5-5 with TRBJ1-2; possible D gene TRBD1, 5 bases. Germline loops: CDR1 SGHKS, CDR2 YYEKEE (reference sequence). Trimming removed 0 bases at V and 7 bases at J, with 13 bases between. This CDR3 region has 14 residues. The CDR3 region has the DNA TGTGCCAGCAGCTTGGGACTCAGGGTTGCTGGCTACACCTTC. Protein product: CASSLGLRVAGYTF.

The CDR3 sequence is CASSLGTGGEKLFF. The DNA of the CDR3 is TGCGCCAGCAGCTTGGGGACAGGGGGCGAAAAACTGTTTTTT. The gene calls are TRBV5-1 and TRBJ1-4; 11 nucleotides line up with TRBD1. The CDR3 length is 14 residues. Germline V lookup: CDR1 SGHRS, CDR2 YFSETQ. Losses at the gene ends were 0 bases for V and 8 bases for J; bases not matched to a gene: 0.

The CDR3 bases are TGTGCCAGCAGTCGGTCCGGGACTAGCCCGCAGTTCTTC. Translated, it gives CASSRSGTSPQFF. The chain joins TRBV3-1 (or the pseudogene TRBV3-2) to TRBJ2-1; 9 bases are a match to TRBD2. CDR3 size: 13 residues. Per the germline V gene, CDR1 is LGHDT and CDR2 is YNNKEL (reference sequence). The J segment lost 12 bases and the V segment lost 6 bases, leaving 9 bases of the junction unmatched.

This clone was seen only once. The chain's CDR3 is CASGDVFEGYTF. The DNA of the CDR3 is TGTGCCAGCGGAGACGTTTTCGAGGGCTACACCTTC. This chain joins TRBV6-6 and TRBJ1-2; no clear D. The CDR3 has 12 amino acids. V lost 8 bases and J lost 8, with 15 bases in between. CDR1 is MNHNY, CDR2 SVGAGI, per germline (reference sequence).

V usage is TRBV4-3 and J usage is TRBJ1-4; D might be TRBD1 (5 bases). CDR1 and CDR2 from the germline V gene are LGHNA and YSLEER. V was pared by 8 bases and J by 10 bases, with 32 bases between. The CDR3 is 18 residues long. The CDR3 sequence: CASPNCDTTGFPRGKLFF. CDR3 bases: TGCGCCAGCCCAAATTGCGATACCACAGGTTTCCCCAGAGGAAAACTGTTTTTT.

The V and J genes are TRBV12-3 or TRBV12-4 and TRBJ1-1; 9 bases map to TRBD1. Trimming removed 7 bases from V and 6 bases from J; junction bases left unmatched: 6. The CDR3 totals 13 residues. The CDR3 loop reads CASTPNRGPEAFF. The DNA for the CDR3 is TGTGCCAGCACCCCTAACAGGGGGCCTGAAGCTTTCTTT.

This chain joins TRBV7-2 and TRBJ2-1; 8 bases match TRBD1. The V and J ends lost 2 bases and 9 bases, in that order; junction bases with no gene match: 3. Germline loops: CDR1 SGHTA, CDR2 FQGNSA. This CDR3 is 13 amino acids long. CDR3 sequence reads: CASSLWTGTEQFF. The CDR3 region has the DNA TGTGCCAGCAGCTTATGGACAGGGACTGAGCAGTTCTTC.

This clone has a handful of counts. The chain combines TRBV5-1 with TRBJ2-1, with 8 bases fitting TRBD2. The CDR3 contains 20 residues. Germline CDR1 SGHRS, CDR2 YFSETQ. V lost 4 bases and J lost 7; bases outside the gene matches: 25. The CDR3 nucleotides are TGCGCCAGCAGCCTGTCGGGGGCGCGGGTAGCGGGGAGGATATTGAATGAGCAGTTCTTC. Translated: CASSLSGARVAGRILNEQFF. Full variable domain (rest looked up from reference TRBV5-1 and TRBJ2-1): KAGVTQTPRYLIKTRGQQVTLSCSPISGHRSVSWYQQTPGQGLQFLFEYFSETQRNKGNFPGRFSGRQFSNSRSEMNVSTLELGDSALYLCASSLSGARVAGRILNEQFFGPGTRLTVL.

The CDR3 is CASSQFWLDSPNSPLHF. The CDR3 nucleotides read TGCGCCAGCAGCCAATTCTGGTTGGACAGCCCTAATTCACCCCTCCACTTT. The chain combines TRBV4-1 with TRBJ1-6, with D possibly matching TRBD1 (6 bases). The CDR3 totals 17 residues. Germline V gene sequence: CDR1 MGHRA, CDR2 YSYEKL. V was pared by 2 bases and J by 6 bases, with 17 bases between.

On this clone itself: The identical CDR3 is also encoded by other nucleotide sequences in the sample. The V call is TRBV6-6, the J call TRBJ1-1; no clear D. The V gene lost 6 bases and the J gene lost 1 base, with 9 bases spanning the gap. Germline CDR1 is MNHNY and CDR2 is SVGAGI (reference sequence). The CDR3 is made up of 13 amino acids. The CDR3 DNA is TGTGCCAGCAGGGGAGGGCAGAACACTGAAGCTTTCTTT. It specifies CASRGGQNTEAFF.

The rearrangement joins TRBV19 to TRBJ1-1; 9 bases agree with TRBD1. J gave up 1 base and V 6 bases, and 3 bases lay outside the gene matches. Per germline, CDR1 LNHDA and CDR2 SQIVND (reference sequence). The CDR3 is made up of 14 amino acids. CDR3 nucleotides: TGTGCCAGTAGAACGACAGGGGGGAACACTGAAGCTTTCTTT. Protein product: CASRTTGGNTEAFF.

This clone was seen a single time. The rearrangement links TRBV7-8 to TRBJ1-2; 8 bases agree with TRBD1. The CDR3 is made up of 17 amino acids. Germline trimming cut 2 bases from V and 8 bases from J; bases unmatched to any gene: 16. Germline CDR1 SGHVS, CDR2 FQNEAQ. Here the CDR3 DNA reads TGTGCCAGCAGCTTATTCATTATGGGACAGGCCGAGGGGGGCTACACCTTC. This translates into CASSLFIMGQAEGGYTF. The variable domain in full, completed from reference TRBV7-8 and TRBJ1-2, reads GAGVSQSPRYKVAKRGQDVALRCDPISGHVSLFWYQQALGQGPEFLTYFQNEAQLDKSGLPSDRFFAERPEGSVSTLKIQRTQQEDSAVYLCASSLFIMGQAEGGYTFGSGTRLTVV.

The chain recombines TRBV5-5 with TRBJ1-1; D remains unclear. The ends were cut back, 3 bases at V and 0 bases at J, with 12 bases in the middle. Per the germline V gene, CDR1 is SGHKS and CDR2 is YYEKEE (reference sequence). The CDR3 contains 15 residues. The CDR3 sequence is CASSSRLGVNTEAFF. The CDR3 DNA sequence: TGTGCCAGCAGCTCCCGGTTAGGAGTGAACACTGAAGCTTTCTTT.

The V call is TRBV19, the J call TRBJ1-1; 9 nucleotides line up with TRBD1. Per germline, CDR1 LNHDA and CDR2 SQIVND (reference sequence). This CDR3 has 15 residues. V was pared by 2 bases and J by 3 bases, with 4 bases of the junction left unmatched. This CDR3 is CASSIPGTGYTEAFF. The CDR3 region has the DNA TGTGCCAGTAGTATACCCGGGACAGGGTACACTGAAGCTTTCTTT.

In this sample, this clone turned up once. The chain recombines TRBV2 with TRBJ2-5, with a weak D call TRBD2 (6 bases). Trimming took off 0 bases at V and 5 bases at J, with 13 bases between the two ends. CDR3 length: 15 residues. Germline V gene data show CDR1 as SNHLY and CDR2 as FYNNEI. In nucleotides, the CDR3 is TGTGCCAGCAGTGAAGCTTGGTCCGCGGGGGAGACCCAGTACTTC. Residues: CASSEAWSAGETQYF.

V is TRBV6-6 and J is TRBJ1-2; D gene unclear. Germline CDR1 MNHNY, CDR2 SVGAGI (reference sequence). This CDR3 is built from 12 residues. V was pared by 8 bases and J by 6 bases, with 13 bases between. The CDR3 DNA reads TGTGCCAGCCGGAAGGAGAAAGATGGCTACACCTTC. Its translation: CASRKEKDGYTF.